This T cell receptor (beta chain) came from a study of blood T cell repertoires in COVID-19. About the research overall: The cDNA or gDNA used as material had been derived from T cells, B-cell-depleted T cells, or PBMCs.

Participants were placed into cohorts based on the clinical history they reported. Authors' data handling: Reference gene primer amplification in the assay estimated nucleated cell counts. Generated by immunoSEQ multiplex PCR, the TCRdb table keeps only in-frame clones and is missing some. D and trimming come from the DNA, and the V and J calls and clone size come from that table. Of around 300,000 clones in the sample, 80% to 90% were seen once. Trimming left V 2 bases short and J 7 bases short, with 23 bases between. The CDR3 totals 18 residues. Germline V gene data show CDR1 as LGHDT and CDR2 as YNNKEL (reference sequence).

The chain joins TRBV3-1 (or the pseudogene TRBV3-2) to TRBJ1-4; possibly TRBD1 for D (5 bases). The sequence came from a woman in her late teens or twenties who had recovered from COVID-19. The sample was PBMCs or T cells enriched from blood (not recorded which). The chain's CDR3 is CASSQRPGLLGGTEKLFF. The CDR3 nucleotides read TGTGCCAGCAGCCAAAGGCCGGGACTGTTGGGGGGAACTGAAAAACTGTTTTTT.